This TCR beta chain was found in a study of Ad26.COV2.S vaccination and SARS-CoV-2 variants. The sample's treatment: some 19 received Ad26.COV2.S at low or high dose, single or two shots; about 5 received placebo; per-sample allocation not given. Sampling was performed 63 days after the first vaccine or placebo injection. CDR1 MDHEN and CDR2 SYDVKM come from the germline V gene. V lost 4 bases and J lost 4, with 16 bases in between. The CDR3 totals 15 residues. Sequenced by immunoSEQ multiplex PCR; TCRdb stores in-frame clones only, minus some. The table lists roughly 380,000 clones, over 75% of them singletons.

The material was peripheral blood, obtained in a trial of Ad26.COV2.S vaccine versus placebo. This TCR was sampled from a person between 18 and 59 years old who received the Ad26.COV2.S COVID-19 vaccine or a placebo. V usage is TRBV28 and J usage is TRBJ2-5, with D perhaps TRBD1 (7 bases). The CDR3 bases are TGTGCCAGCAGTTCCCCAGGGGGGAGGAGAGAGACCCAGTACTTC. Protein sequence: CASSSPGGRRETQYF. The whole variable domain, remainder taken from reference TRBV28 and TRBJ2-5, is DVKVTQSSRYLVKRTGEKVFLECVQDMDHENMFWYRQDPGLGLRLIYFSYDVKMKEKGDIPEGYSVSREKKERFSLILESASTNQTSMYLCASSSPGGRRETQYFGPGTRLLVL.